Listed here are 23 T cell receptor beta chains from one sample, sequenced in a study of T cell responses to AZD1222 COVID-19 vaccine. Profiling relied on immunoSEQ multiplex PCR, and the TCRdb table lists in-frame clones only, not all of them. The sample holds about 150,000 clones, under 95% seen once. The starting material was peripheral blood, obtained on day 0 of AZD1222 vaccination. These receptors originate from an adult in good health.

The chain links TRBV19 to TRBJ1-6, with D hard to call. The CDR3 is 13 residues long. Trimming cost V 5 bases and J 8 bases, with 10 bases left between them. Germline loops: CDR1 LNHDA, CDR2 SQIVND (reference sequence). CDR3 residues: CASSREEDSPLHF. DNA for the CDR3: TGTGCCAGTAGTCGGGAAGAGGATTCACCCCTCCACTTT.

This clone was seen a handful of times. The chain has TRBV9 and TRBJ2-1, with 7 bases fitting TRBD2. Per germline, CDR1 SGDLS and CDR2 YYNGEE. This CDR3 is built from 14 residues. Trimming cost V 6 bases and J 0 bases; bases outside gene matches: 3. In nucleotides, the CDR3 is TGTGCCAGCACCAGGACTAGCTCCTACAATGAGCAGTTCTTC. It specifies CASTRTSSYNEQFF.

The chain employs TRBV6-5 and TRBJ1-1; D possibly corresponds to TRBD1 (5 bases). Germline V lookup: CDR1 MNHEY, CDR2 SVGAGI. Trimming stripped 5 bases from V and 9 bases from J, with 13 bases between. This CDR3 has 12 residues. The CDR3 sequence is CASSQGEGKAFF. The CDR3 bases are TGTGCCAGCAGTCAGGGAGAAGGCAAAGCTTTCTTT.

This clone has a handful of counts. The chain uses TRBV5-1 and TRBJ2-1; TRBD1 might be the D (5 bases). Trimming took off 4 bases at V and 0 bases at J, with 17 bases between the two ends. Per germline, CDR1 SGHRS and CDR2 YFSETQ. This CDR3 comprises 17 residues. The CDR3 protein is CASSPSQGPSSYNEQFF. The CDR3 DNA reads TGCGCCAGCAGCCCCTCCCAGGGCCCGAGCTCCTACAATGAGCAGTTCTTC.

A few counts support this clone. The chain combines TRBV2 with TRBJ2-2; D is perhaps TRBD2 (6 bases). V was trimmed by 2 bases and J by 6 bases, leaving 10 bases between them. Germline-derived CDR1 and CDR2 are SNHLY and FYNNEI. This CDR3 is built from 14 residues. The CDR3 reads CASSETLASGELFF. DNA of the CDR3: TGTGCCAGCAGTGAAACGCTAGCGTCCGGGGAGCTGTTTTTT.

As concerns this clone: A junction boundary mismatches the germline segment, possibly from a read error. CDR3 sequence (DNA): TGTGCCAGCAGTTCCTACACCGAAGCTTTCTTT. Protein sequence: CASSSYTEAFF. The J gene is TRBJ1-1, the V gene TRBV6-5; D not resolved. Looked up from germline, CDR1 is MNHEY and CDR2 is SVGAGI. This CDR3 region has 11 residues.

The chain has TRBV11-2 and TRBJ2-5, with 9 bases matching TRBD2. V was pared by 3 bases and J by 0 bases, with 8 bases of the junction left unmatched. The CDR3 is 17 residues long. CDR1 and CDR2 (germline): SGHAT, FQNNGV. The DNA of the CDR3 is TGTGCCAGCAGCTTCAAGGCTAGCGGGGTGTACCAAGAGACCCAGTACTTC. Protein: CASSFKASGVYQETQYF.

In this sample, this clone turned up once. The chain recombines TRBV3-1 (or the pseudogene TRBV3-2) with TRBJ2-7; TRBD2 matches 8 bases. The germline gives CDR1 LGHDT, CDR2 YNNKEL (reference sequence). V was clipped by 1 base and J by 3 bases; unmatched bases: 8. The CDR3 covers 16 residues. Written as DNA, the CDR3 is TGTGCCAGCAGCCAAGGGGGAGCGGGAGTACTCTACGAGCAGTACTTC. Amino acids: CASSQGGAGVLYEQYF.

The CDR3 DNA reads as TGTGCCAGCAGTTTCTCTGGCAGCTCCTACAATGAGCAGTTCTTC. Protein sequence: CASSFSGSSYNEQFF. The chain joins TRBV28 to TRBJ2-1; D gene unclear. V was shortened by 3 bases and J by 0 bases, with 9 bases between the two germline ends. The CDR3 has 15 residues. Germline V CDR1 and CDR2: MDHEN, SYDVKM.

The CDR3 nucleotides read TGTGCCAGCAGAAGAGGGGGACTAACCGACAATGAGCAGTTCTTC. It codes for CASRRGGLTDNEQFF. The chain employs TRBV5-4 and TRBJ2-1, with D possibly matching TRBD2 (7 bases). Germline V gene lookup returns CDR1 SGHNT and CDR2 YYREEE (reference sequence). This CDR3 has 15 amino acids. Trimming shortened V by 5 bases and J by 5 bases, and 17 bases separated the two germline ends.

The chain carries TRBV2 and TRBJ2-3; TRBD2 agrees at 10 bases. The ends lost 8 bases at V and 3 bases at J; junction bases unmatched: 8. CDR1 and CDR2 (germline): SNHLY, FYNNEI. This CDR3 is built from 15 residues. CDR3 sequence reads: CASRGLATPTDTQYF. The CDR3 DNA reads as TGTGCCAGCCGGGGACTAGCGACCCCGACAGATACGCAGTATTTT.

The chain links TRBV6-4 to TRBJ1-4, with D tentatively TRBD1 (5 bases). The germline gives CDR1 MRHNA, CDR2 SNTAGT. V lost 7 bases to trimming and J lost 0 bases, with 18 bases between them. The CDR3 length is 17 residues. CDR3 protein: CASKPQVLAATNEKLFF. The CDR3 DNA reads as TGTGCCAGCAAGCCACAGGTCCTAGCTGCAACTAATGAAAAACTGTTTTTT.

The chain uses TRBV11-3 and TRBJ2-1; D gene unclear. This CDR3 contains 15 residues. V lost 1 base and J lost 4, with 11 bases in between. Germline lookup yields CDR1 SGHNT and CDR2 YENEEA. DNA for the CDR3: TGTGCCAGCAGCTTAGCAGCGTCTGCTTACAATGAGCAGTTCTTC. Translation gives CASSLAASAYNEQFF. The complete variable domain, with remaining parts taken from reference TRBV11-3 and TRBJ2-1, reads EAGVVQSPRYKIIEKKQPVAFWCNPISGHNTLYWYLQNLGQGPELLIRYENEEAVDDSQLPKDRFSAERLKGVDSTLKIQPAELGDSAVYLCASSLAASAYNEQFFGPGTRLTVL.

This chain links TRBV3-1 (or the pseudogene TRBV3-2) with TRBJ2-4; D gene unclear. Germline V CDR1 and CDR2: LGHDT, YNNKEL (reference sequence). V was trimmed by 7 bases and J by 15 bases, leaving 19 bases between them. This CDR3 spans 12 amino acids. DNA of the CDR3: TGTGCCAGCACTCAAGTCGAAGGATTCTTGTACTTC. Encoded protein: CASTQVEGFLYF.

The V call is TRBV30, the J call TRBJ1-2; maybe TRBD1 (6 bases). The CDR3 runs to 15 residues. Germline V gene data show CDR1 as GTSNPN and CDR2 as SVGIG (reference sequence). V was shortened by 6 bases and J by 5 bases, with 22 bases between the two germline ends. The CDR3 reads CACQDRRPPGYGYTF. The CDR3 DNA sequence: TGTGCCTGCCAAGACAGGCGCCCCCCTGGTTATGGCTACACCTTC.

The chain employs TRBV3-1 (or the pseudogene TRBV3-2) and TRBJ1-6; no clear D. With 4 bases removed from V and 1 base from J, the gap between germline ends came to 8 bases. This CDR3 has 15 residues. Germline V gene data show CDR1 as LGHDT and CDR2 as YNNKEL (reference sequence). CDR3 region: CASSRRESYNSPLHF. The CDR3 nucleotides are TGTGCCAGCAGCCGCCGGGAGTCCTATAATTCACCCCTCCACTTT.

The CDR3 here is CASSPPGYNQPQHF. Here the CDR3 DNA reads TGTGCCAGCAGCCCGCCAGGGTACAATCAGCCCCAGCATTTT. This chain connects TRBV28 to TRBJ1-5, with D maybe TRBD1 (5 bases). The CDR3 is 14 amino acids. The V gene's germline CDR1 is MDHEN and CDR2 SYDVKM. Trimming left V 6 bases short and J 3 bases short, with 12 bases between.

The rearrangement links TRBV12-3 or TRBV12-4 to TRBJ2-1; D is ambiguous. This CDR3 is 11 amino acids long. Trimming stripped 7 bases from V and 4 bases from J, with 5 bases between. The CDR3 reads CASTVYNEQFF. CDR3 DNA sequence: TGTGCCAGCACCGTTTACAATGAGCAGTTCTTC.

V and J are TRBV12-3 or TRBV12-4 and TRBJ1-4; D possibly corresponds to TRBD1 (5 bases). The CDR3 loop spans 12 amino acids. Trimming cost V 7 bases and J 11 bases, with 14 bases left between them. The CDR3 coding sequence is TGTGCCAGCAATCCCGGGACGGGGAAACTGTTTTTT. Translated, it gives CASNPGTGKLFF.

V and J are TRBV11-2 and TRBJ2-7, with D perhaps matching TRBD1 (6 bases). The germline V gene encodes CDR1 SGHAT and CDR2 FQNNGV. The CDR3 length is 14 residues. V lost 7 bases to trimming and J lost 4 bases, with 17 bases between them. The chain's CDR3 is CASTNTRQAYEQYF. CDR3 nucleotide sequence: TGTGCCAGCACCAATACCCGACAGGCATACGAGCAGTACTTC.

The CDR3 DNA is TGCGCCAGCAGCTTTCTAGCGGGACTCCTCAATGAGCAGTTCTTC. This translates into CASSFLAGLLNEQFF. The J gene is TRBJ2-1, the V gene TRBV5-1; TRBD2 aligns across 9 bases. The CDR3 spans 15 residues. Trimming cost V 2 bases and J 6 bases; bases outside gene matches: 6. Per germline, CDR1 SGHRS and CDR2 YFSETQ.

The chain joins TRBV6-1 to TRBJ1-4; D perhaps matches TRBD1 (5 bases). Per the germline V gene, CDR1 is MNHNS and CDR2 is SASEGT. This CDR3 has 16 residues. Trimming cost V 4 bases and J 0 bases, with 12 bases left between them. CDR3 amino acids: CASSGGTSATNEKLFF. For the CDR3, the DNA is TGTGCCAGCAGTGGGGGCACCTCCGCAACTAATGAAAAACTGTTTTTT.

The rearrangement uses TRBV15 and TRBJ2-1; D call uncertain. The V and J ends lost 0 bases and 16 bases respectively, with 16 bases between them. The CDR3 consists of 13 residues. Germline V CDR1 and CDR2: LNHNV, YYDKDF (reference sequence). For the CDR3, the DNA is TGTGCCACCAGCAGAGATTGGGCTGGATCACGCTTCTTC. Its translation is CATSRDWAGSRFF.